This section outlines one TCR beta chain sequence together with its context. What it binds is not known. The table came from immunoSEQ multiplex PCR; TCRdb's copy has only in-frame clones and leaves some out. In the table there are 100,000 to 150,000 clones, just under 95% of which are singletons. This sample was included in a study of OX40 agonist ivuxolimab in advanced cancers. Points from the study as a whole: Nonresponders, in some cases, also had low normalized T-cell clonal expansion.

Baseline, cycle 4 day 1, and cycle 7 day 1 were the blood sampling points. The clonotype originates from an adult with an advanced solid tumor such as melanoma, head and neck, liver or kidney cancer. Sequences were derived from CD4+ or CD8+ T cells sorted from blood, sampled in a trial of the OX40 agonist ivuxolimab.

As DNA, the CDR3 is TGTGCCAGCAGGGGACCTTCCTACAATGAGCAGTTCTTC. The encoded protein is CASRGPSYNEQFF. V is TRBV28 and J is TRBJ2-1; D is possibly TRBD1 or TRBD2 (5 bases each). The germline CDR1 and CDR2 sequences are MDHEN and SYDVKM. Trimming left V 6 bases short and J 1 base short, with 7 bases between. The CDR3 has 13 residues. Complete variable domain (other parts from reference TRBV28 and TRBJ2-1): DVKVTQSSRYLVKRTGEKVFLECVQDMDHENMFWYRQDPGLGLRLIYFSYDVKMKEKGDIPEGYSVSREKKERFSLILESASTNQTSMYLCASRGPSYNEQFFGPGTRLTVL.